Listed here are 20 T cell receptor beta chains from one sample, sequenced in a study of OX40 agonist ivuxolimab in advanced cancers. The method was immunoSEQ multiplex PCR; TCRdb's version includes in-frame clones alone and lacks a portion of them. The sample has roughly 2,000 clones, about four fifths seen once. Sequencing used CD4+ or CD8+ T cells sorted from blood, obtained in a trial of the OX40 agonist ivuxolimab. These receptors were taken from an adult with an advanced solid tumor such as melanoma, head and neck, liver or kidney cancer.

This chain connects TRBV11-2 to TRBJ2-5; TRBD1 matches at 9 bases. The J segment lost 5 bases and the V segment lost 5 bases, leaving 9 bases of the junction unmatched. Per the germline V gene, CDR1 is SGHAT and CDR2 is FQNNGV. The CDR3 is 15 residues long. The CDR3 region has the DNA TGTGCCAGCAGCCACATTACAGGGGGCAGCGAGACCCAGTACTTC. Translating it yields CASSHITGGSETQYF.

This chain joins TRBV4-2 and TRBJ2-7; TRBD1 aligns across 7 bases. The V and J ends lost 4 bases and 5 bases, in that order; junction bases with no gene match: 5. The CDR3 spans 13 residues. Germline V CDR1 and CDR2: LGHNA, YNFKEQ. CDR3 DNA: TGTGCCAGCAGCCCCGACAGGGCCCACGAGCAGTACTTC. Protein: CASSPDRAHEQYF.

This clone appeared a single time. The chain couples TRBV29-1 to TRBJ2-1; TRBD2 is a possible D gene (7 bases). The V end was cut by 1 base, the J end by 0 bases, with 13 bases between. Germline CDR1 and CDR2: SQVTM and ANQGSEA. This CDR3 spans 16 amino acids. In DNA, the CDR3 is TGCAGCGTTGAAGGCCTAGCGGACAGCTCCTACAATGAGCAGTTCTTC. It translates to CSVEGLADSSYNEQFF.

The J gene is TRBJ2-7, the V gene TRBV6-5; 9 bases agree with TRBD1. CDR1 and CDR2 from the germline V gene are MNHEY and SVGAGI. This CDR3 is built from 14 residues. J was trimmed by 6 bases and V by 6 bases; bases with no gene match: 9. The CDR3 sequence: CASRGTGRFVEQYF. CDR3 DNA sequence: TGTGCCAGCAGAGGGACAGGGAGATTCGTCGAGCAGTACTTC.

V is TRBV6-1 and J is TRBJ1-5; TRBD1 matches at 10 bases. Per the germline V gene, CDR1 is MNHNS and CDR2 is SASEGT. The V gene end was trimmed by 2 bases and the J gene end by 6 bases; junction bases not matched to a gene: 4. The CDR3 loop spans 15 amino acids. As DNA, the CDR3 is TGTGCCAGCAGTGAAAGGACAGGGGGAGGTCAGCCCCAGCATTTT. Encoded protein: CASSERTGGGQPQHF.

This rearrangement joins TRBV5-1 to TRBJ2-3; TRBD2 matches at 13 bases. Per germline, CDR1 SGHRS and CDR2 YFSETQ. CDR3 length: 17 residues. V lost 4 bases, J lost 2 bases, and 7 bases stayed unmatched. The CDR3 nucleotides read TGCGCCAGCAGCCCCAGACTAGCGGGGGGATCCACAGATACGCAGTATTTT. Protein sequence: CASSPRLAGGSTDTQYF.

The gene calls are TRBV27 and TRBJ2-3, with 10 nucleotides matching TRBD2. There are 15 residues in the CDR3. From germline, CDR1 is MNHEY and CDR2 SMNVEV (reference sequence). V shed 4 bases, J shed 9 bases, and the junction held 10 bases outside the gene matches. CDR3 coding DNA: TGTGCCAGCAGTTCCCCACCTAGCGGGAGAGGGACGCAGTATTTT. Translating it yields CASSSPPSGRGTQYF.

The V gene is TRBV5-1, the J gene TRBJ2-7; D is perhaps TRBD2 (6 bases). The CDR3 extends over 16 amino acids. Germline CDR1 reads SGHRS; CDR2 reads YFSETQ. Trimming removed 4 bases at V and 3 bases at J, with 20 bases between. In nucleotides, the CDR3 is TGCGCCAGCAGCCGAATCGGGGCCGGGGGAGACTACGAGCAGTACTTC. As protein: CASSRIGAGGDYEQYF.

This sequence joins TRBV27 and TRBJ2-3, with 8 bases aligning to TRBD1. The CDR3 extends over 17 amino acids. CDR1 and CDR2 from the germline V gene are MNHEY and SMNVEV (reference sequence). Trimming at V came to 8 bases and at J to 0 bases, leaving 13 bases not matched to a gene. The CDR3 DNA is TGTGCCAGCTGTCCCTTCGGGACAGGACCTAGCACAGATACGCAGTATTTT. Translation: CASCPFGTGPSTDTQYF.

The rearrangement links TRBV10-3 to TRBJ2-1; D perhaps matches TRBD2 (6 bases). CDR1 is ENHRY and CDR2 is SYGVKD in the germline V gene. V was shortened by 6 bases and J by 0 bases, with 9 bases between the two germline ends. CDR3 length: 14 amino acids. CDR3: CAISGSGSYNEQFF. The CDR3 DNA follows: TGTGCCATCAGCGGGAGCGGCTCCTACAATGAGCAGTTCTTC.

The chain couples TRBV7-9 to TRBJ1-1, with 8 bases matching TRBD1. CDR1 SEHNR and CDR2 FQNEAQ come from the germline V gene (reference sequence). CDR3 length: 18 residues. The V gene end was trimmed by 6 bases and the J gene end by 4 bases; junction bases not matched to a gene: 19. The CDR3 sequence is CASRYPPGQDSWGTEAFF. CDR3 sequence (DNA): TGTGCCAGCAGGTATCCGCCGGGACAGGACTCGTGGGGCACTGAAGCTTTCTTT.

The chain joins TRBV9 to TRBJ2-2; the D is unclear. The CDR3 extends over 15 amino acids. V was cut by 0 bases and J by 4 bases, with 10 bases left in between. Per germline, CDR1 SGDLS and CDR2 YYNGEE. The chain's CDR3 is CASSVDTGGTGELFF. The CDR3 coding sequence is TGTGCCAGCAGCGTAGACACCGGTGGCACCGGGGAGCTGTTTTTT.

This clone was counted a few times. CDR3 sequence: CSVESGNLYNEQFF. Written as DNA, the CDR3 is TGCAGCGTCGAAAGCGGGAATCTGTACAATGAGCAGTTCTTC. The gene calls are TRBV29-1 and TRBJ2-1; TRBD2 matches at 7 bases. Per the germline V gene, CDR1 is SQVTM and CDR2 is ANQGSEA. The CDR3 has 14 amino acids. Unmatched junction bases numbered 9, after V lost 6 bases and J lost 4 bases.

The chain recombines TRBV4-2 with TRBJ1-2; tentative D call: TRBD1 (5 bases). Deletions cut 1 base from V and 3 bases from J, with 12 bases between. This CDR3 spans 15 amino acids. Germline lookup yields CDR1 LGHNA and CDR2 YNFKEQ. The CDR3 is CASSQVGDKDYGYTF. The CDR3 DNA reads TGTGCCAGCAGCCAAGTGGGGGATAAAGACTATGGCTACACCTTC.

The chain carries TRBV7-6 and TRBJ2-5, with TRBD1 matching over 9 bases. With V trimmed by 10 bases and J by 1 base, 7 bases remained unmatched. The germline gives CDR1 SGHVS, CDR2 FNYEAQ. This CDR3 has 14 residues. The CDR3: CANGRTGVQETQYF. The CDR3, as DNA: TGTGCCAACGGTAGGACAGGGGTCCAAGAGACCCAGTACTTC.

The V call is TRBV5-1, the J call TRBJ2-5, with 8 bases that match TRBD1. The V gene's germline CDR1 is SGHRS and CDR2 YFSETQ. There are 14 residues in the CDR3. The J segment lost 5 bases and the V segment lost 7 bases, leaving 10 bases of the junction unmatched. The CDR3 DNA sequence: TGCGCCAGCCGGACGCAGGGGGCGGGGGAGACCCAGTACTTC. Translated: CASRTQGAGETQYF.

The chain recombines TRBV6-5 with TRBJ2-7; unclear D gene. Germline CDR1 MNHEY, CDR2 SVGAGI. The CDR3 is 15 residues long. V lost 0 bases, J lost 1 base, and 10 bases lay in between. CDR3 protein: CASSYSETSSYEQYF. The CDR3 coding sequence is TGTGCCAGCAGTTACTCCGAGACTTCTTCCTACGAGCAGTACTTC.

This clone was observed a single time. V and J are TRBV2 and TRBJ1-2; no clear D gene. This CDR3 contains 14 residues. The germline V gene encodes CDR1 SNHLY and CDR2 FYNNEI. Trimming stripped 4 bases from V and 6 bases from J, with 15 bases between. CDR3 amino acids: CASSVGGNDNGYTF. Here the CDR3 DNA reads TGTGCCAGCAGTGTAGGAGGGAATGACAATGGCTACACCTTC.

This clone was detected only once. The chain uses TRBV27 and TRBJ1-1; D gene unclear. The V and J ends lost 2 bases and 5 bases respectively, with 12 bases between them. Germline loops: CDR1 MNHEY, CDR2 SMNVEV (reference sequence). The length of the CDR3 is 14 residues. The CDR3: CASSLPGLTTEAFF. The CDR3, as DNA: TGTGCCAGCAGTTTACCAGGATTGACGACTGAAGCTTTCTTT.

This clone is classed as hyperexpanded. The chain employs TRBV5-1 and TRBJ2-7; tentatively, D is TRBD1 (6 bases). This CDR3 has 13 residues. With 3 bases removed from V and 2 bases from J, the gap between germline ends came to 9 bases. Germline CDR1 SGHRS, CDR2 YFSETQ. CDR3 nucleotide sequence: TGCGCCAGCAGCTGGGACAAACCCTACGAGCAGTACTTC. Its protein is CASSWDKPYEQYF.